These 24 T cell receptor beta chains came from one sample sequenced in a study of tumor-infiltrating lymphocytes in primary liver carcinoma. The study co-extracted DNA and RNA from 20-30 mg of unsorted bulk tissue. From about 0.5 ug of total RNA, TCR beta-specific cDNA was reverse-transcribed using a constant-region primer. For TCR beta, libraries were produced by three nested multiplex PCR rounds using slightly modified ARM-PCR. The two initial PCR rounds, about 9 cycles each, used TRBV1-TRBV30 forward and C-beta reverse primers. TCRdb reprocessed the multiplex PCR reads via MiXCR and lists one record per CDR3 protein. The profile covers 20,000 to 25,000 distinct CDR3 sequences, with 80% appearing a single time and about 40% taken by the ten largest. The sample comprised liver tumor tissue from sampling region 2. The subset is: tumor region T2, inferior pole. These receptors were collected from a woman aged 25 to 39 with primary liver carcinoma and hepatitis B virus infection.

As concerns this clonotype: An end of the junction does not agree with germline; a read error may underlie this. The chain joins TRBV11-2 to TRBJ1-1; no definite D call. Germline V gives CDR1 SGHAT, CDR2 FQNNGV. CDR3 size: 15 residues. The CDR3 nucleotides read TGTGCCAGCAGCTTTAAAAGAGGGAGGTTAAATGAAGCTCTCTTC. Its translation is CASSFKRGRLNEALF.

In the case of this clonotype: The DNA is left out, because the CDR3 cannot be placed on it with certainty; the CDR3 is given as TCRdb lists it. The CDR3 sequence: CAWKVLGVALGIKYF. The chain links TRBV30 to TRBJ2-5; the table's D gene call, TRBD2, was not cross checked with the DNA. Counting both end residues, the CDR3 totals 15 amino acids. The V gene's germline CDR1 is GTSNPN and CDR2 SVGIG (reference sequence).

Comments on this clonotype: As the CDR3 is not closed by the conserved phenylalanine or tryptophan, this likely results from a read error. The DNA is left out, because the CDR3 cannot be placed on it with certainty; the CDR3 is given as TCRdb lists it. The V and J genes are TRBV6-5 and TRBJ1-6. The CDR3 has 16 residues if both end residues are counted. Germline assignment: CDR1 MNHEY and CDR2 SVGAGI. CDR3 protein: CASSKQSAIYNSPFHL.

Turning to this clonotype: At one of its ends the junction is not consistent with the germline gene, which may arise from a read error. The chain employs TRBV4-1 and TRBJ2-1; 7 bases fit TRBD2. The CDR3 length is 16 residues. Germline values: CDR1 MGHRA, CDR2 YSYEKL. CDR3 residues: CASNQVFPGGGNEQFF. The CDR3 DNA reads as TGCGCCAGCAACCAAGTCTTCCCGGGGGGTGGCAATGAGCAGTTCTTC.

The chain is built from TRBV29-1 and TRBJ1-5; possible D gene TRBD1, 6 bases. V was trimmed by 7 bases and J by 10 bases, leaving 20 bases between them. Germline assignment: CDR1 SQVTM and CDR2 ANQGSEA. CDR3 length: 13 residues. The CDR3 region is CSAGGGPDGPQHF. The CDR3 region has the DNA TGCAGCGCGGGGGGGGGCCCAGACGGTCCCCAGCATTTT.

This clonotype has at least ten counts. The rearrangement uses TRBV21-1 and TRBJ2-2; the DNA was not used to check the table's D call, TRBD1. TRBV21-1 is deemed a pseudogene. The CDR3 runs to 16 residues. CDR3 amino acids: CASSKAGAVGTGELFF. The CDR3 DNA is TGTGCCAGCAGCAAGGCAGGGGCCGTGGGGACCGGGGAGCTGTTTTTT.

To note about this clonotype: Being one base from a much bigger clone, this may be a read error. The chain has TRBV5-1 and TRBJ1-2; 7 nucleotides align to TRBD1. The germline gives CDR1 SGHRS, CDR2 YFSETQ. This CDR3 is built from 13 residues. J gave up 7 bases and V 8 bases, and 11 bases lay outside the gene matches. As DNA, the CDR3 is TGCGCCAGGAGCCCTGACAGGGAGGGTGGCTACACCTTC. Protein product: CARSPDREGGYTF.

The CDR3 sequence is CASSFGTDTRYF. In nucleotides, the CDR3 is TGTGCCAGCAGCTTTGGGACAGATACTCGGTATTTT. The V and J genes are TRBV13 and TRBJ2-3; 7 bases agree with TRBD1. V gave up 3 bases and J gave up 14 bases; unmatched junction bases: 8. CDR3 length: 12 amino acids. The V gene's germline CDR1 is PRHDT and CDR2 FYEKMQ (reference sequence). Combining the CDR3 with reference TRBV13 and TRBJ2-3 gives the whole variable domain AAGVIQSPRHLIKEKRETATLKCYPIPRHDTVYWYQQGPGQDPQFLISFYEKMQSDKGSIPDRFSAQQFSDYHSELNMSSLELGDSALYFCASSFGTDTRYFGPGTRLTVL.

Turning to this clonotype: A read error may account for a junction end that differs from germline. This sequence joins TRBV4-3 and TRBJ2-7; the match to TRBD2 covers 7 bases. This CDR3 is 18 amino acids long. CDR1 and CDR2 (germline): LGHNA, YSLEER. CDR3 nucleotides: TGCACCAGCAGCCAAGCTGTGACGGGGGGTCACATTAGCTACGAGCAATATTTC. It translates to CTSSQAVTGGHISYEQYF.

In this sample, this clonotype turned up many times. A read error may explain this, as a much larger clone is one base away. The chain combines TRBV7-8 with TRBJ2-2; D may be TRBD2 (5 bases). The CDR3 covers 15 residues. Trimming took off 2 bases at V and 4 bases at J, with 11 bases between the two ends. Germline V gene lookup returns CDR1 SGHVS and CDR2 FQNEAQ. The CDR3: CASSLQGLPTGELFF. DNA of the CDR3: TGTGCCAGCAGCTTACAAGGACTCCCCACCGGGGAGCTGTTTTTT.

This chain's CDR3 is CRDVEWEGRTFF. Written as DNA, the CDR3 is TGCCGCGACGTGGAGTGGGAGGGCCGAACGTTCTTC. The chain combines TRBV29-1 with TRBJ2-1, with 7 bases identical to TRBD2. CDR3 length equals 12 residues. Germline lookup yields CDR1 SQVTM and CDR2 ANQGSEA.

In the case of this clonotype: The germline gene is not matched at one end of the junction; a read error may be the cause. The genes are TRBV7-8 and TRBJ2-7; D ambiguous. The CDR3 length is 18 residues. The V gene's germline CDR1 is SGHVS and CDR2 FQNEAQ. In DNA, the CDR3 is TGTACCAGCAGCTTGGGTCGCGGTCGTACTATGAGCTCCTATGAGCAGTACTTT. The encoded protein is CTSSLGRGRTMSSYEQYF.

This chain links TRBV7-8 with TRBJ2-2; D is possibly TRBD2 (5 bases). The CDR3 length is 15 residues. Per the germline V gene, CDR1 is SGHVS and CDR2 is FQNEAQ. Trimming pared 2 bases from V and 4 bases from J, leaving 11 bases between. The CDR3 sequence is CASSLYGLSTGELFF. The CDR3, as DNA: TGTGCCAGCAGCTTATATGGACTCTCCACCGGGGAGCTGTTTTTT.

This clonotype turned up a few times. A read error is likely, as this CDR3 ends without the conserved phenylalanine or tryptophan. The rearrangement uses TRBV4-2 and TRBJ2-7; the D is unclear. Germline V gene data show CDR1 as LGHNA and CDR2 as YNFKEQ. The CDR3 runs 13 residues. The CDR3 sequence: CDSSQYMAYEQYL. The CDR3 DNA reads as TGTGACAGCAGTCAGTACATGGCGTATGAGCAGTACCTG.

This clonotype was seen repeatedly, ten times or more. The J gene is TRBJ2-3, the V gene TRBV10-1, with D maybe TRBD1 (6 bases). Deletions cut 0 bases from V and 3 bases from J, with 7 bases between. Germline V CDR1 and CDR2: WNHNN, SYGVQD (reference sequence). This CDR3 is built from 14 residues. CDR3: CASSESQGTDTQYF. In DNA form, the CDR3 reads TGCGCCAGCAGTGAGTCCCAGGGGACAGATACGCAGTATTTT.

Remarks on this clonotype: Because the CDR3 is missing its conserved closing phenylalanine or tryptophan, this is likely a read error. No DNA is shown, since the ends of the CDR3 on it are uncertain; the CDR3 is the one TCRdb lists. The gene calls are TRBV6-5 and TRBJ2-2; TRBD1, the table's D call, lacks a check against the DNA. The CDR3 spans 15 residues, counting both ends. CDR1 is MNHEY and CDR2 is SVGAGI in the germline V gene. The CDR3 loop is CARGPRTGFTGELFS.

There are many counts of this clonotype. The chain carries TRBV7-2 and TRBJ2-5; tentatively, D is TRBD2 (6 bases). CDR3 length equals 14 residues. Between the trimmed V and J ends, which lost 0 bases and 5 bases, there was a span of 10 bases. Per germline, CDR1 SGHTA and CDR2 FQGNSA. CDR3 amino acids: CASSLAGRSETQYF. CDR3 sequence (DNA): TGTGCCAGCAGCTTAGCGGGGAGGTCTGAGACCCAGTACTTC.

The V call is TRBV30, the J call TRBJ2-7, with 11 bases matching TRBD2. Germline loops: CDR1 GTSNPN, CDR2 SVGIG (reference sequence). This CDR3 is built from 11 residues. The CDR3 loop is CAWSASGRFIV. CDR3 DNA: TGTGCCTGGAGTGCTAGCGGGAGGTTCATCGTC.

In regard to this clonotype: The conserved phenylalanine or tryptophan normally closing the CDR3 is absent here, so this likely arose from a read error. V and J are TRBV11-1 and TRBJ2-7; D unresolved. The CDR3 sequence is 13 residues long. Germline V gene sequence: CDR1 SGHAT, CDR2 FQDESV (reference sequence). DNA of the CDR3: TGTGTCAGCAGCTTAGGATATCTCCGCGAGCAGTACATA. This gives the protein CVSSLGYLREQYI.

Comments on this clonotype: The conserved phenylalanine or tryptophan is not found at the CDR3 terminus, so this likely reflects a read error. The rearrangement joins TRBV11-2 to TRBJ1-2; D gene uncertain. Germline CDR1 reads SGHAT; CDR2 reads FQNNGV. The CDR3 totals 14 residues. CDR3: CASNLREANYGYTL. The CDR3 DNA follows: TGTGCCAGCAACTTACGGGAAGCTAACTATGGCTACACCCTC.

V usage is TRBV7-9 and J usage is TRBJ1-2; D gene ambiguous. V gave up 7 bases and J gave up 13 bases, with 25 bases separating them. This CDR3 has 14 residues. Germline V gene sequence: CDR1 SEHNR, CDR2 FQNEAQ (reference sequence). The chain's CDR3 is CASNAGSGNYSCTF. The CDR3 coding sequence is TGTGCCAGCAATGCGGGTTCGGGTAACTATAGCTGCACCTTC.

The chain carries TRBV4-3 and TRBJ2-1, with TRBD1 as a possible D gene (6 bases). V dropped 9 bases and J dropped 7 bases, with 22 bases sitting between them. CDR1 is LGHNA and CDR2 is YSLEER in the germline V gene. The CDR3 spans 15 residues. The CDR3 region has the DNA TGCGCCAGTAGCAACCGGGGCAGGGGTTTTAATGAGCAGTTCTTC. It translates to CASSNRGRGFNEQFF.

A remark on this clonotype: A junction boundary mismatches the germline segment, possibly from a read error. This sequence joins TRBV4-3 and TRBJ2-7, with 7 bases identical to TRBD2. The CDR3 length is 18 residues. Germline CDR1 reads LGHNA; CDR2 reads YSLEER. The CDR3 sequence is CAISQAATGGHVSYEQYF. DNA for the CDR3: TGCGCCATCAGCCAAGCTGCGACGGGGGGTCACGTTAGCTACGAGCAGTACTTC.

Points on this clonotype: Germline is not matched at one junction end, which may reflect a read error. The CDR3 nucleotides read TGCCAGCAGCTTCCCCAGCGGAGGAGTCGGAATGAGCAGTTCTTC. This gives the protein CQQLPQRRSRNEQFF. The chain carries TRBV5-4 and TRBJ2-1; maybe TRBD2 (5 bases). This CDR3 is built from 15 residues. Germline CDR1 reads SGHNT; CDR2 reads YYREEE (reference sequence).